This T cell receptor beta chain was observed in a study of regulatory T cells in long-lasting Graves disease (dated by TCRdb to about 2021). Regarding the study in general: Persistent Graves' disease was defined as persistently positive TSH receptor autoantibodies together with antithyroid drug treatment for over 5 years. The study took place in China and was registered as a clinical trial. A total of roughly 35 samples underwent TCR sequencing, from 13 patients with persistent Graves' disease and 20 or so patients with newly diagnosed Graves' disease. Persistent Graves' disease patients were compared with newly diagnosed Graves' disease patients by peripheral blood TCR sequencing and RNA sequencing. Antithyroid drugs had been taken for approximately 10 years on average by persistent Graves' disease patients in the clinical cohort.

The time point label on this specimen signifies: persistent/refractory GD, antithyroid drugs over 5 years with positive TRAb. For both TCR sequencing and RNA sequencing, RNA was extracted from PBMCs in TRIzol. Graves' disease was diagnosed according to American Thyroid Association guidelines. Patients were recruited from an endocrinology department in Xi'an, China. Each patient gave roughly 10 milliliters of peripheral blood, collected in an EDTA anticoagulant tube. Ficoll Paque Plus density gradient separation was used to isolate PBMCs, and no further T cell sorting was done. An Agilent 2100 Bioanalyzer and agarose gel were used to check RNA quality, while a NanoDrop 2000 measured RNA concentration. Sequences MDHEN (CDR1) and SYDVKM (CDR2) are obtained from the germline V gene. V loses 3 bases, J loses 6 bases, and the germline ends lie 22 bases apart. The CDR3 holds 17 amino acids from the cysteine to the phenylalanine. Only the CDR3 DNA stays, 51 bases, in frame from base 1.

A note on this clonotype: Its antigen remains undetermined. No clone much larger than this one lies a single base away; base qualities are absent.

Findings and caveats that apply to the study as a whole: Peripheral blood alone was examined, since thyroid tissue, which constituted the primary lesion, could not be accessed. Sequencing and analysis were restricted to the TCR beta chain. TRBV28, TRBJ1-2 and TRBJ2-5 were preferentially used in persistent disease, while TRBV20-1 and TRBJ2-1 were favored in newly diagnosed disease. Compared with newly diagnosed patients, persistent Graves' disease patients had lower TCR Shannon entropy and fewer highly expanded clones, which suggests clonal expansion. The authors noted that the small sample size was a limitation that may lower accuracy. A larger number of public clonotypes was shared among persistent patients (2,741) than among newly diagnosed patients (more than 850).

The method behind the library was multiplex PCR. Sequencer: Illumina HiSeq 4000. To build TCR beta libraries, CDR3 regions were amplified by Arm-PCR using iRepertoire HTBI primers. Before sequencing, the PCR products underwent gel purification. The published analysis was carried out like this. A total of 62 TRBV and 14 TRBJ segments were identified across samples and were used for gene usage analysis of CDR3 amino acid clonotypes. Filtered high-quality paired reads were merged into contigs using COPE and FqMerger. BLAST was used to align contigs to the IMGT TRBV, TRBD and TRBJ reference genes, and CDR3 was defined following IMGT. Any clonotype with a frequency above 0.1% was classified as a highly expanded clone. Shannon entropy served as the measure of repertoire diversity, while the Gini coefficient captured V-J evenness. A clonotype was considered public if more than one individual shared it. The public reads were quality trimmed at Q25 with fastp and then assembled into clones with MiXCR by TCRdb, keeping productive beta chains. Duplicate CDR3 protein sequences are folded into a single record with the most common DNA and genes. The V and J calls reflect TCRdb's pipeline rather than the authors' work. This sample has 400,000 to 500,000 distinct CDR3 sequences in its table, and under 25% of those were observed once. Together, the top ten hold roughly an eighth of the sample.

This chain joins TRBV28 to TRBJ2-3; the D gene is not confidently resolved. This specimen was peripheral blood mononuclear cells (PBMCs), taken when the disease was refractory, from a patient treated with antithyroid drugs. This receptor was identified in a female donor with Graves disease. CDR3 loop: CASSFDAPGFIADTQYF. The DNA sequence reads TGTGCCAGCAGTTTCGATGCCCCCGGTTTTATCGCGGATACGCAGTATTTT.